Below, 24 T cell receptor beta chains from the same sample are listed, as sequenced in a study of T cell repertoires in ileal Crohn's disease. Sequencing used immunoSEQ multiplex PCR; TCRdb keeps in-frame clones, though not all of them. Of 9,500 to 10,000 clones detected, just over 75% appear once; the ten largest clones hold 25%. Sequencing input: ileal tissue. The receptors originated from an adult with Crohn's disease.

This rearrangement joins TRBV28 to TRBJ1-6, with 9 positions matching TRBD1. Germline V gives CDR1 MDHEN, CDR2 SYDVKM. V lost 2 bases, J lost 8 bases, and 4 bases stayed unmatched. The CDR3 totals 15 residues. In DNA form, the CDR3 reads TGTGCCAGCAGTTTAGATACAGGGGGCCATTCACCCCTCCACTTT. Protein sequence: CASSLDTGGHSPLHF. The variable domain in full, with the rest retrieved from reference TRBV28 and TRBJ1-6, is DVKVTQSSRYLVKRTGEKVFLECVQDMDHENMFWYRQDPGLGLRLIYFSYDVKMKEKGDIPEGYSVSREKKERFSLILESASTNQTSMYLCASSLDTGGHSPLHFGNGTRLTVT.

The chain carries TRBV28 and TRBJ1-5, with D unresolved. Germline-derived CDR1 and CDR2 are MDHEN and SYDVKM. V shed 4 bases and J shed 5 bases, with 12 bases lying between them. The CDR3 totals 14 residues. As DNA, the CDR3 is TGTGCCAGCAGTTCAGGAGGGATCGATCAGCCCCAGCATTTT. Protein: CASSSGGIDQPQHF. Complete variable domain (other parts from reference TRBV28 and TRBJ1-5): DVKVTQSSRYLVKRTGEKVFLECVQDMDHENMFWYRQDPGLGLRLIYFSYDVKMKEKGDIPEGYSVSREKKERFSLILESASTNQTSMYLCASSSGGIDQPQHFGDGTRLSIL.

This chain links TRBV2 with TRBJ1-6; possible D gene TRBD1, 6 bases. The germline V and J ends were trimmed by 7 bases and 7 bases, with 14 bases remaining between them. Germline V gene data show CDR1 as SNHLY and CDR2 as FYNNEI. The CDR3 is 14 amino acids. The CDR3 spells CASTPGHGNSPLHF. The CDR3 region has the DNA TGTGCCAGCACCCCGGGACACGGGAATTCACCCCTCCACTTT.

The rearrangement joins TRBV9 to TRBJ1-1; TRBD1 matches at 7 bases. Germline V gene sequence: CDR1 SGDLS, CDR2 YYNGEE. The CDR3 is 12 residues long. V trimming: 4 bases; J trimming: 7 bases; junction bases outside the gene matches: 4. This CDR3 reads CASSHRQGEAFF. The CDR3 DNA reads TGTGCCAGCAGCCATCGACAGGGTGAAGCTTTCTTT.

The chain joins TRBV10-2 to TRBJ2-7; perhaps TRBD1 as D (5 bases). The CDR3 length is 15 residues. Germline lookup yields CDR1 WSHSY and CDR2 SAAADI. The ends were cut back, 5 bases at V and 1 base at J, with 15 bases in the middle. The CDR3 nucleotides are TGCGCCAGCAGTAAGCAACAGGCGATATCCTACGAGCAGTACTTC. As protein: CASSKQQAISYEQYF.

This clone has a single count. The chain recombines TRBV9 with TRBJ1-1, with 7 bases that match TRBD1. V lost 0 bases and J lost 1; bases outside the gene matches: 3. The germline CDR1 and CDR2 sequences are SGDLS and YYNGEE. CDR3 length: 15 residues. The DNA for the CDR3 is TGTGCCAGCAGCGTAGGGTGGGACAGGAACACTGAAGCTTTCTTT. This encodes CASSVGWDRNTEAFF. The full variable domain, completed using reference TRBV9 and TRBJ1-1, is DSGVTQTPKHLITATGQRVTLRCSPRSGDLSVYWYQQSLDQGLQFLIQYYNGEERAKGNILERFSAQQFPDLHSELNLSSLELGDSALYFCASSVGWDRNTEAFFGQGTRLTVV.

In DNA, the CDR3 is TGTGCCAGCAGCATAGGCCAGGGGGCCGGATACGAGCAGTACTTC. Encoded protein: CASSIGQGAGYEQYF. J is TRBJ2-7 and V is TRBV11-1; TRBD1 aligns across 8 bases. The CDR3 length is 15 residues. V lost 5 bases, J lost 4 bases, and 10 bases stayed unmatched. Per the germline V gene, CDR1 is SGHAT and CDR2 is FQDESV (reference sequence). The full variable domain, with the rest looked up from reference TRBV11-1 and TRBJ2-7, is EAEVAQSPRYKITEKSQAVAFWCDPISGHATLYWYRQILGQGPELLVQFQDESVVDDSQLPKDRFSAERLKGVDSTLKIQPAELGDSAMYLCASSIGQGAGYEQYFGPGTRLTVT.

J is TRBJ2-3 and V is TRBV5-6; no clear D gene. Germline V gives CDR1 SGHDT, CDR2 YYEEEE. The CDR3 totals 14 residues. The germline V and J ends were trimmed by 2 bases and 2 bases, with 9 bases remaining between them. The CDR3 nucleotides are TGTGCCAGCAGCTTAACGGGTCTCACAGATACGCAGTATTTT. Encoded protein: CASSLTGLTDTQYF.

This chain links TRBV6-5 with TRBJ2-3; a weak D match, TRBD1 (5 bases). The CDR3 length is 13 residues. Trimming took 5 bases from V and 3 from J, leaving 9 bases between them. Germline V CDR1 and CDR2: MNHEY, SVGAGI. CDR3 sequence (DNA): TGTGCCAGCAGTCCCCAGGGTACAGATACGCAGTATTTT. Its translation is CASSPQGTDTQYF.

The chain uses TRBV5-1 and TRBJ1-2; 8 bases line up with TRBD1. The CDR3 contains 14 residues. Germline values: CDR1 SGHRS, CDR2 YFSETQ. V dropped 0 bases and J dropped 8; count of bases not matched to a gene: 6. The CDR3 is CASSLGTGFGGYTF. CDR3 nucleotide sequence: TGCGCCAGCAGCTTGGGGACAGGGTTTGGGGGCTACACCTTC.

V usage is TRBV4-2 and J usage is TRBJ1-3; D is perhaps TRBD1 (6 bases). Germline CDR1 is LGHNA and CDR2 is YNFKEQ. V was shortened by 4 bases and J by 0 bases, with 22 bases between the two germline ends. The CDR3 consists of 19 residues. This CDR3 is CASSRLTAGDTNSGNTIYF. For the CDR3, the DNA is TGTGCCAGCAGCCGGTTAACCGCCGGGGACACCAACTCTGGAAACACCATATATTTT.

This clone is labeled as large (0.1 to 1%). This sequence joins TRBV25-1 and TRBJ1-5, with D maybe TRBD1 (5 bases). The V and J ends lost 3 bases and 5 bases respectively, with 11 bases between them. CDR1 is MGHDK, CDR2 SYGVNS, per germline. The CDR3 has 14 amino acids. Here the CDR3 reads CASSDAGPHQPQHF. DNA for the CDR3: TGTGCCAGCAGTGATGCGGGGCCGCATCAGCCCCAGCATTTT.

The chain couples TRBV18 to TRBJ1-1; D unresolved. Trimming cost V 2 bases and J 0 bases, with 7 bases left between them. The CDR3 is 14 residues long. The germline CDR1 and CDR2 sequences are KGHSH and LQKENI. Here the CDR3 DNA reads TGTGCCAGCTCACCATCCCGTATGAACACTGAAGCTTTCTTT. Protein product: CASSPSRMNTEAFF. Variable domain in full (rest from reference TRBV18 and TRBJ1-1): NAGVMQNPRHLVRRRGQEARLRCSPMKGHSHVYWYRQLPEEGLKFMVYLQKENIIDESGMPKERFSAEFPKEGPSILRIQQVVRGDSAAYFCASSPSRMNTEAFFGQGTRLTVV.

The CDR3 reads CASSYQTGSNTGELFF. DNA for the CDR3: TGTGCCAGCAGTTACCAGACAGGGTCGAACACCGGGGAGCTGTTTTTT. This chain uses TRBV6-6 with TRBJ2-2, with 7 bases fitting TRBD1. The CDR3 has 16 residues. V was clipped by 2 bases and J by 0 bases; unmatched bases: 3. Germline V gene data show CDR1 as MNHNY and CDR2 as SVGAGI (reference sequence).

The gene calls are TRBV11-2 and TRBJ2-7; a possible D gene is TRBD1 (5 bases). The CDR3 consists of 15 residues. Germline values: CDR1 SGHAT, CDR2 FQNNGV. V lost 1 base, J lost 3 bases, and 13 bases lay in between. The CDR3 DNA sequence: TGTGCCAGCAGCTTAGCCGCTGGGGCTAACTACGAGCAGTACTTC. Translated: CASSLAAGANYEQYF. Variable domain in full (rest from reference TRBV11-2 and TRBJ2-7): EAGVAQSPRYKIIEKRQSVAFWCNPISGHATLYWYQQILGQGPKLLIQFQNNGVVDDSQLPKDRFSAERLKGVDSTLKIQPAKLEDSAVYLCASSLAAGANYEQYFGPGTRLTVT.

This chain's CDR3 is CASRMGTSGYNEQFF. The CDR3 region has the DNA TGTGCCAGCAGGATGGGGACTAGCGGATACAATGAGCAGTTCTTC. This chain links TRBV6-1 with TRBJ2-1; 11 bases agree with TRBD2. The trim removed 6 bases at V and 4 bases at J, leaving 5 bases unmatched. The CDR3 covers 15 residues. Germline lookup yields CDR1 MNHNS and CDR2 SASEGT.

The chain joins TRBV28 to TRBJ1-2; TRBD1 matches 7 bases. CDR3 length: 14 amino acids. The V segment lost 7 bases and the J segment 3 bases; nucleotides outside the gene matches: 8. Germline CDR1 reads MDHEN; CDR2 reads SYDVKM. DNA of the CDR3: TGTGCCAGCACCCGCGCGCAGGGGGACTATGGCTACACCTTC. Translation gives CASTRAQGDYGYTF.

This clone was seen only a few times. The chain links TRBV30 to TRBJ2-7; a weak D match, TRBD2 (6 bases). The CDR3 loop spans 13 amino acids. The germline gives CDR1 GTSNPN, CDR2 SVGIG (reference sequence). V lost 5 bases, J lost 7 bases, and 18 bases lay in between. CDR3 loop: CAWVRDSAAEQYF. The CDR3 bases are TGTGCCTGGGTGCGGGACTCCGCCGCGGAGCAGTACTTC.

This clone was recorded once. This rearrangement joins TRBV5-6 to TRBJ1-2, with a possible D match to TRBD1 (6 bases). V was trimmed by 5 bases and J by 7 bases, leaving 15 bases between them. Looked up from germline, CDR1 is SGHDT and CDR2 is YYEEEE. The CDR3 extends over 13 amino acids. CDR3 in amino acids: CASRQGPPGGYTF. DNA of the CDR3: TGTGCCAGCAGACAGGGTCCGCCGGGTGGCTACACCTTC.

The chain couples TRBV9 to TRBJ2-3; 7 bases align to TRBD2. The CDR3 is 16 residues long. The V gene's germline CDR1 is SGDLS and CDR2 YYNGEE. The trim removed 0 bases at V and 0 bases at J, leaving 4 bases unmatched. The CDR3, as DNA: TGTGCCAGCAGCGTAGGGCTAGCGGCTAGCACAGATACGCAGTATTTT. This translates into CASSVGLAASTDTQYF.

This chain links TRBV6-6 with TRBJ1-6; the match to TRBD1 covers 8 bases. CDR1 is MNHNY, CDR2 SVGAGI, per germline (reference sequence). J gave up 7 bases and V 4 bases, and 9 bases lay outside the gene matches. CDR3 length equals 16 residues. Here the CDR3 DNA reads TGTGCCAGCAGTTCGAAGGGACAGGCCCAGAATTCACCCCTCCACTTT. Translation gives CASSSKGQAQNSPLHF.

There are a few counts of this clone. The chain has TRBV4-1 and TRBJ2-5, with 11 bases matching TRBD2. Germline CDR1 reads MGHRA; CDR2 reads YSYEKL. V lost 2 bases, J lost 6 bases, and 11 bases stayed unmatched. The length of the CDR3 is 17 residues. CDR3 nucleotide sequence: TGCGCCAGCAGCCAAAGAGGGACTAGCGGTGTTCCAAAGACCCAGTACTTC. It is translated as CASSQRGTSGVPKTQYF.

The rearrangement links TRBV7-2 to TRBJ2-3; 7 nucleotides line up with TRBD2. This CDR3 region has 16 residues. The V gene end was trimmed by 5 bases and the J gene end by 2 bases; junction bases not matched to a gene: 10. Germline CDR1 reads SGHTA; CDR2 reads FQGNSA. CDR3 region: CASSPQASGATDTQYF. DNA for the CDR3: TGTGCCAGCAGCCCCCAGGCTAGCGGAGCCACAGATACGCAGTATTTT.

The J gene is TRBJ2-2, the V gene TRBV5-1; 8 bases are a match to TRBD2. The CDR3 totals 17 residues. Germline trimming cut 0 bases from V and 3 bases from J; bases unmatched to any gene: 7. Germline V gene lookup returns CDR1 SGHRS and CDR2 YFSETQ. The CDR3 sequence: CASSLARGGGDTGELFF. The CDR3 bases are TGCGCCAGCAGCTTGGCCCGGGGGGGCGGTGACACCGGGGAGCTGTTTTTT. The full variable domain, in which reference TRBV5-1 and TRBJ2-2 provide the parts outside the CDR3, is KAGVTQTPRYLIKTRGQQVTLSCSPISGHRSVSWYQQTPGQGLQFLFEYFSETQRNKGNFPGRFSGRQFSNSRSEMNVSTLELGDSALYLCASSLARGGGDTGELFFGEGSRLTVL.